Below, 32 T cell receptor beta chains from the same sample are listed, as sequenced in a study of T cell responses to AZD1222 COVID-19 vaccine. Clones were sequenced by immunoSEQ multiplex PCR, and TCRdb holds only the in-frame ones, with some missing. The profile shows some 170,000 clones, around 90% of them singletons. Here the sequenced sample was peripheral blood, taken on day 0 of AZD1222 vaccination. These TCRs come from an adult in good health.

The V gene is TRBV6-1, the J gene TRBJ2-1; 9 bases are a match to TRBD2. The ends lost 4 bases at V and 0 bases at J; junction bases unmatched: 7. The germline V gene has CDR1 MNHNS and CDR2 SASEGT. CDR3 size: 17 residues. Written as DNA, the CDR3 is TGTGCCAGCAGTGGGGGTAGCGGGAGTTCCTCCTACAATGAGCAGTTCTTC. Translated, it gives CASSGGSGSSSYNEQFF.

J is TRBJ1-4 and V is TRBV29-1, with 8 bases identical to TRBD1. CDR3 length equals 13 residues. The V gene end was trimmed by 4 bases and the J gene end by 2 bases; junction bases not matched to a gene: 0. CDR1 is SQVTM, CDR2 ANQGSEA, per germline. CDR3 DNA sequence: TGCAGCGTTGGGACAGGGACTAATGAAAAACTGTTTTTT. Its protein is CSVGTGTNEKLFF.

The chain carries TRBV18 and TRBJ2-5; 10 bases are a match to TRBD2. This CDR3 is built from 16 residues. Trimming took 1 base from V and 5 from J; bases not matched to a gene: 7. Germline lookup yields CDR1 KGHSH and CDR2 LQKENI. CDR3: CASSPRASGSPETQYF. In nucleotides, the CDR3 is TGTGCCAGCTCACCACGTGCTAGCGGGAGTCCGGAGACCCAGTACTTC.

The DNA of the CDR3 is TGCGCCAGCAGCCCAGAGGTGAACACTGAAGCTTTCTTT. It translates to CASSPEVNTEAFF. The gene calls are TRBV5-1 and TRBJ1-1; no definite D call. The CDR3 has 13 amino acids. With 4 bases removed from V and 0 bases from J, the gap between germline ends came to 7 bases. Per germline, CDR1 SGHRS and CDR2 YFSETQ.

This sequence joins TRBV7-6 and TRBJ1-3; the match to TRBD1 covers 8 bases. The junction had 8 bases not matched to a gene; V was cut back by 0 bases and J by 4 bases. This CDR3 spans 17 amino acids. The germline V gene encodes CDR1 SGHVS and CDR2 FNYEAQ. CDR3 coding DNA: TGTGCCAGCAGCTTAGCGCGGGCAGGGGGCACCGGAAACACCATATATTTT. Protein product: CASSLARAGGTGNTIYF.

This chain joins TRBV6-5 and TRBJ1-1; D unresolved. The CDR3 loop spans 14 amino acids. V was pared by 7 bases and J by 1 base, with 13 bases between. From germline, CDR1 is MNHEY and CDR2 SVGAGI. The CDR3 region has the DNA TGTGCCAGCACCTCTGTCGCAGCGAACACTGAAGCTTTCTTT. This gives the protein CASTSVAANTEAFF.

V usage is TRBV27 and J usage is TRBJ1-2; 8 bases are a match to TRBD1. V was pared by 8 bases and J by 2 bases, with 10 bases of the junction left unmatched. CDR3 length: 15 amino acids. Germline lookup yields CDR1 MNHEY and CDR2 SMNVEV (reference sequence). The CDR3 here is CASALIGQGNYGYTF. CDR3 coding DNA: TGTGCCAGCGCGTTGATTGGACAGGGCAACTATGGCTACACCTTC.

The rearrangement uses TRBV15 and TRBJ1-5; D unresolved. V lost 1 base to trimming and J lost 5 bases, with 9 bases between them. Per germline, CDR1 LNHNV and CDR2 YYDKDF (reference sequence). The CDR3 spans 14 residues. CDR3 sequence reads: CATSRAGSDQPQHF. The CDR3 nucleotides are TGTGCCACCAGCAGAGCGGGGTCCGATCAGCCCCAGCATTTT.

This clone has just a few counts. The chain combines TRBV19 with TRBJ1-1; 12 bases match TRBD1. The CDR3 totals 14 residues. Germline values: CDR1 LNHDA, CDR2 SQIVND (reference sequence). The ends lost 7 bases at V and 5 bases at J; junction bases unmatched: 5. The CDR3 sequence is CASTRDRGQTEAFF. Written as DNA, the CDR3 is TGTGCCAGTACCCGGGACAGGGGGCAAACTGAAGCTTTCTTT.

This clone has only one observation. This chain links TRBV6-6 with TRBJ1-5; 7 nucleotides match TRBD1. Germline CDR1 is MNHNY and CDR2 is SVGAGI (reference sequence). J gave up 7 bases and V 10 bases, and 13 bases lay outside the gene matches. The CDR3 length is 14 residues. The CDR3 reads CATNRGGGVQPQHF. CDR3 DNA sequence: TGTGCCACCAACAGGGGAGGGGGAGTCCAGCCCCAGCATTTT.

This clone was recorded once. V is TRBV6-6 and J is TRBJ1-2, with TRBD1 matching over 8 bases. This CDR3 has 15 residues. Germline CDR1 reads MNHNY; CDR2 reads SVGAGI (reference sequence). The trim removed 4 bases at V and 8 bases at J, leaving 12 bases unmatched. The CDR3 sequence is CASSSDPRGLEGYTF. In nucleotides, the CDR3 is TGTGCCAGCAGTTCCGACCCCAGGGGGCTAGAAGGCTACACCTTC.

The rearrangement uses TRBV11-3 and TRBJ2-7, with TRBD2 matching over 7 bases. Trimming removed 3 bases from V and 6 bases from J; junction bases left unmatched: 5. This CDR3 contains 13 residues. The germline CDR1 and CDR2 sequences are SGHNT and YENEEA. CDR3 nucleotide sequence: TGTGCCAGCAGCTTCACGAGGGAGGGCGAGCAGTACTTC. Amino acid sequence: CASSFTREGEQYF.

The CDR3 DNA reads TGTGCCACCTCAGGTGGCTACGAGCAGTACTTC. As protein: CATSGGYEQYF. The rearrangement links TRBV24-1 to TRBJ2-7, with D unclear. V was clipped by 9 bases and J by 3 bases, with 8 bases between them. Germline CDR1 is KGHDR and CDR2 is SFDVKD. This CDR3 has 11 residues.

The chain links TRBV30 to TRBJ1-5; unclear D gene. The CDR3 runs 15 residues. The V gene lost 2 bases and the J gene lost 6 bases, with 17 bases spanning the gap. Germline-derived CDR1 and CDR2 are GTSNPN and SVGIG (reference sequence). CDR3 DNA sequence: TGTGCCTGGAGTCCAACCCCCACGGAACGTCAGCCCCAGCATTTT. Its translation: CAWSPTPTERQPQHF.

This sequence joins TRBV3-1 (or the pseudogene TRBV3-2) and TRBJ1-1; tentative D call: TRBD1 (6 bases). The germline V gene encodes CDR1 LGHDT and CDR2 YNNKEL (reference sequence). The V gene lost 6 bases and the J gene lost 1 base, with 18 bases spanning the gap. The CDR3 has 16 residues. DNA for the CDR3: TGTGCCAGCAGAGAGAACAGGGTATTCCCGAACACTGAAGCTTTCTTT. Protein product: CASRENRVFPNTEAFF.

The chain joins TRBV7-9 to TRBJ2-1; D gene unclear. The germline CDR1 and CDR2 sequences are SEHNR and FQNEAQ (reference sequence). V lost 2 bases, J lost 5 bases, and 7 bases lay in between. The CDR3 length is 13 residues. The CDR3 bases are TGTGCCAGCAGCTTATCCAGTAACAATGAGCAGTTCTTC. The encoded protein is CASSLSSNNEQFF.

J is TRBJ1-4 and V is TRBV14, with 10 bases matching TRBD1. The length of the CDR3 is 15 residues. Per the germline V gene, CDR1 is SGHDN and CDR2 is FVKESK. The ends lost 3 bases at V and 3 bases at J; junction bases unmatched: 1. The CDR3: CASSHGQGANEKLFF. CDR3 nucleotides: TGTGCCAGCAGCCACGGACAGGGGGCTAATGAAAAACTGTTTTTT.

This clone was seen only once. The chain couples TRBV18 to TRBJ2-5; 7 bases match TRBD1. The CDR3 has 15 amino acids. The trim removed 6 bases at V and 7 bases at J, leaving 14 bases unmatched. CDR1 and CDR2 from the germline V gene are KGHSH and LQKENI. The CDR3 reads CASSPGGSQQGTQYF. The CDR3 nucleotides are TGTGCCAGCTCGCCAGGGGGATCCCAGCAGGGGACCCAGTACTTC.

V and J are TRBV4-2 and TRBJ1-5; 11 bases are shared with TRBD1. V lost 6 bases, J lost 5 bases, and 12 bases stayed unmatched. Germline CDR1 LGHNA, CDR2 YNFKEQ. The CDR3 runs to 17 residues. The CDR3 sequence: CASSPKGQGEGHQPQHF. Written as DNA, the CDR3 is TGTGCCAGCAGTCCGAAGGGACAGGGGGAAGGCCATCAGCCCCAGCATTTT.

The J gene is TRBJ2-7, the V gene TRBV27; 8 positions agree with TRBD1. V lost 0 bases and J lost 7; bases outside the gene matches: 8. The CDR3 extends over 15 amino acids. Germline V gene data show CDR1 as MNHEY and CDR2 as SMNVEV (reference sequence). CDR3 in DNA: TGTGCCAGCAGTTTATCTCGACAGGGGATGGGGGAGCAGTACTTC. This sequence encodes CASSLSRQGMGEQYF.

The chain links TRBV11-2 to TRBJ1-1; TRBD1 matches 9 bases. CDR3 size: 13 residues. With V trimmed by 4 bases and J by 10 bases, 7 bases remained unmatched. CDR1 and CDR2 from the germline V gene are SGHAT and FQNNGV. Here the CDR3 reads CASSSPGTGTAFF. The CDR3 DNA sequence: TGTGCCAGCAGCTCCCCCGGGACAGGGACAGCTTTCTTT.

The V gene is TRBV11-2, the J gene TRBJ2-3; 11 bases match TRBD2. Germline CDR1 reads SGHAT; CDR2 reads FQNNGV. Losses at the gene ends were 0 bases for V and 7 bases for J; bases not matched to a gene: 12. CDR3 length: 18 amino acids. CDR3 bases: TGTGCCAGCAGCTTAGACCTAGGATTAGCGGGAGGGCCATATACGCAGTATTTT. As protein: CASSLDLGLAGGPYTQYF.

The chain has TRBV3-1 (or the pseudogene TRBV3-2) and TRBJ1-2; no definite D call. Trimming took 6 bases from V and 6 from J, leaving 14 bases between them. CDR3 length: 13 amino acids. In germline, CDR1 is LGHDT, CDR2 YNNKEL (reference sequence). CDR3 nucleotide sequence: TGTGCCAGCAGGGCTACCCGGAGGGATGGCTACACCTTC. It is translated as CASRATRRDGYTF.

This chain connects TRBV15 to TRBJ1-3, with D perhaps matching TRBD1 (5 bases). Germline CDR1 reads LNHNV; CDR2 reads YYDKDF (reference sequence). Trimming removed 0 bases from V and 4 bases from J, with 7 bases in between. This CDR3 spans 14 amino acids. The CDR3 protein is CATSRDKGGNTIYF. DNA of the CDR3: TGTGCCACCAGCAGAGATAAGGGGGGAAACACCATATATTTT.

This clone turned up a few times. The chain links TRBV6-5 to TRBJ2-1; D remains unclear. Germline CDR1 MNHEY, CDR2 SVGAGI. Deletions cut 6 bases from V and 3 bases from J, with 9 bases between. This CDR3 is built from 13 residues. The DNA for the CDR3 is TGTGCCAGCAGCCCCATAGGCTACAATGAGCAGTTCTTC. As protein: CASSPIGYNEQFF.

CDR3 in amino acids: CASRQGINQPQHF. The DNA for the CDR3 is TGTGCCAGCAGACAGGGGATCAATCAGCCCCAGCATTTT. The gene calls are TRBV6-5 and TRBJ1-5, with TRBD1 matching over 7 bases. The CDR3 spans 13 residues. V dropped 6 bases and J dropped 3; count of bases not matched to a gene: 2. CDR1 is MNHEY and CDR2 is SVGAGI in the germline V gene.

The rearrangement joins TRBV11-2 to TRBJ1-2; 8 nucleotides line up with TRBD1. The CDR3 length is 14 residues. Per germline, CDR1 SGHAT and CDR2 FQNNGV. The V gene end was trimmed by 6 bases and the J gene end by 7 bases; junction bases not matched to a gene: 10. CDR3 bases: TGTGCCAGCAGGTCTCCTAGGACAGGGCTTGGCTACACCTTC. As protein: CASRSPRTGLGYTF.

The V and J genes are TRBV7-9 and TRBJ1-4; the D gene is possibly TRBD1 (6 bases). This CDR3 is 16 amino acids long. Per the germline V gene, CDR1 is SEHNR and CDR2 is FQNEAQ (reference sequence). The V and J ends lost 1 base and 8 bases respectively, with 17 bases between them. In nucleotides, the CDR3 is TGTGCCAGCAGCTTAGTCCCGGGACAACCATTCGAAAAACTGTTTTTT. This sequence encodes CASSLVPGQPFEKLFF.

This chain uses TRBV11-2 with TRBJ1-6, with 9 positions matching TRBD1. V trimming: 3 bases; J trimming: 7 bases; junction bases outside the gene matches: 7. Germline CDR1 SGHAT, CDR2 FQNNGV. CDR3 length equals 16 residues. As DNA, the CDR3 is TGTGCCAGCAGCTTCCGGACAGGGGACGGGAATTCACCCCTCCACTTT. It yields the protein CASSFRTGDGNSPLHF.

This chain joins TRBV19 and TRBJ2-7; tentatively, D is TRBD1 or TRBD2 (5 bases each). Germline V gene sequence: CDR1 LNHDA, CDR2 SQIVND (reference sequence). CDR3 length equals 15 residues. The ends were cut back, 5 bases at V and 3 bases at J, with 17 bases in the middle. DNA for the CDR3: TGTGCCAGTAGTTCCCCATCCCGGGGCCACTACGAGCAGTACTTC. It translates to CASSSPSRGHYEQYF.

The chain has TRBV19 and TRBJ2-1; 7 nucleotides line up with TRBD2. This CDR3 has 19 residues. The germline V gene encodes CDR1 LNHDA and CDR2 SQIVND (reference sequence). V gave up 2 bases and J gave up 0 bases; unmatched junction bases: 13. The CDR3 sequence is CASSIRVGGATSSYNEQFF. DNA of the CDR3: TGTGCCAGTAGTATAAGGGTGGGAGGGGCCACGAGCTCCTACAATGAGCAGTTCTTC.

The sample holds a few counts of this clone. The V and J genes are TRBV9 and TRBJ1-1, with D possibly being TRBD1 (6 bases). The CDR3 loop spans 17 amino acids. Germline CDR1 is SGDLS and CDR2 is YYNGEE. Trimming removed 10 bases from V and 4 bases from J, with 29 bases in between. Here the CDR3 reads CALTEGVPLNWGTEAFF. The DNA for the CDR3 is TGTGCCCTGACGGAGGGGGTTCCCCTCAACTGGGGCACTGAAGCTTTCTTT.